This T cell receptor (beta chain) was obtained from a study of memory CD4+ T cells and cytomegalovirus serostatus. In the study overall: Donors were healthy Belgian adults, under ten CMV seropositive and approximately 23 seronegative.

The method was immunoSEQ multiplex PCR; TCRdb's version includes in-frame clones alone and lacks a portion of them. This sample has over 65,000 clones, with roughly 76% found just once. The sort gate was single viable CD3+CD4+CD8-CD45RO+ cells for memory CD4+ T cells. CDR3 size: 16 residues. V shed 4 bases, J shed 2 bases, and the junction held 9 bases outside the gene matches. Germline CDR1 and CDR2: SGHTA and FQGNSA. Input material: memory CD4+ T cells from blood. The origin of this receptor is an adult in good health and CMV-seropositive. The rearrangement uses TRBV7-2 and TRBJ2-7; 9 bases align to TRBD1. The CDR3 DNA is TGTGCCAGCAGCTACGCGGCTGGGACAGGGACCTACGAGCAGTACTTC. It codes for CASSYAAGTGTYEQYF.